The 15 T cell receptor beta chains presented below share a single source sample, sequenced in a study of T cell repertoires in cytomegalovirus infection. TCRdb re-called the reads with MiXCR, one entry per CDR3 protein. The data contain about 490,000 distinct CDR3 sequences, approximately 26% of them seen just once; the ten biggest clones take up roughly an eighth. What was sequenced was PBMCs. The receptors derive from a human donor in good health (CMV status not recorded). Some clones in this sample may be carry-over from other donors' samples.

There are many counts of this clonotype. The J gene is TRBJ1-1, the V gene TRBV7-2, with a weak D call TRBD1 (6 bases). The CDR3 consists of 11 residues. V lost 11 bases and J lost 4, with 11 bases in between. Per the germline V gene, CDR1 is SGHTA and CDR2 is FQGNSA. This CDR3 reads CAAAGVTEAFF. Here the CDR3 DNA reads TGTGCCGCCGCAGGGGTCACTGAAGCTTTCTTT.

This clonotype was detected only once. For the CDR3, the DNA is TGCAGCGCCCGGACCGGCAGACTCTCGGACACTGAAGCTTTCTTT. Translating it yields CSARTGRLSDTEAFF. The rearrangement links TRBV29-1 to TRBJ1-1; the D is unclear. The CDR3 contains 15 residues. The germline V and J ends were trimmed by 7 bases and 3 bases, with 21 bases remaining between them. CDR1 and CDR2 from the germline V gene are SQVTM and ANQGSEA.

This clonotype was counted at least ten times. The chain recombines TRBV7-2 with TRBJ2-1; D might be TRBD2 (6 bases). The CDR3 length is 15 residues. Germline V gene lookup returns CDR1 SGHTA and CDR2 FQGNSA. V dropped 1 base and J dropped 7 bases, with 14 bases sitting between them. The CDR3 DNA is TGTGCCAGCAGCTTAGGGGGGGTAGCAGGAAATGAGCAGTTCTTC. Protein: CASSLGGVAGNEQFF.

This clonotype has more than one count but fewer than ten. This rearrangement joins TRBV10-2 to TRBJ1-1; D remains ambiguous. This CDR3 comprises 10 residues. V was clipped by 10 bases and J by 7 bases, with 10 bases between them. The V gene's germline CDR1 is WSHSY and CDR2 SAAADI. CDR3 coding DNA: TGCGCCACCTGGGAAGGTGAAGCTTTCTTT. It encodes CATWEGEAFF.

This clonotype showed up many times. The CDR3 protein is CASSLSLLSTDTQYF. CDR3 nucleotides: TGTGCCAGCAGCTTAAGCCTCCTGAGCACAGATACGCAGTATTTT. The rearrangement uses TRBV7-2 and TRBJ2-3, with no clear D. This CDR3 spans 15 amino acids. V was pared by 2 bases and J by 0 bases, with 9 bases between. Germline V lookup: CDR1 SGHTA, CDR2 FQGNSA.

The rearrangement uses TRBV11-2 and TRBJ2-2; D gene unclear. Trimming shortened V by 4 bases and J by 8 bases, and 5 bases separated the two germline ends. The germline gives CDR1 SGHAT, CDR2 FQNNGV. The CDR3 consists of 11 residues. The CDR3 sequence is CASSYGGELFF. The CDR3 DNA reads TGTGCCAGCAGCTACGGAGGGGAGCTGTTTTTT.

This clonotype has a count of ten or more. The rearrangement joins TRBV7-8 to TRBJ2-3; a possible D gene is TRBD2 (5 bases). Per the germline V gene, CDR1 is SGHVS and CDR2 is FQNEAQ. The CDR3 runs to 13 residues. V gave up 5 bases and J gave up 3 bases, with 9 bases separating them. The CDR3 loop reads CASSMGETDTQYF. In DNA, the CDR3 is TGTGCCAGCAGCATGGGAGAAACAGATACGCAGTATTTT.

In this sample, this clonotype turned up a few times. V gene TRBV20-1 combines with J gene TRBJ2-7; D gene ambiguous. CDR3 length equals 14 residues. Trimming removed 3 bases at V and 5 bases at J, with 17 bases between. Germline-derived CDR1 and CDR2 are DFQATT and SNEGSKA (reference sequence). CDR3 amino acids: CSARHPSGFHEQYF. The DNA of the CDR3 is TGCAGTGCTAGGCACCCCTCGGGTTTCCACGAGCAGTACTTC.

The chain recombines TRBV28 with TRBJ1-5; D uncertain. Germline V gene data show CDR1 as MDHEN and CDR2 as SYDVKM. V was cut by 1 base and J by 4 bases, with 8 bases left in between. The CDR3 consists of 14 residues. CDR3 sequence (DNA): TGTGCCAGCAGTTTATTCACGGGAAATCAGCCCCAGCATTTT. Translation: CASSLFTGNQPQHF.

This clonotype has only a few counts. J is TRBJ2-7 and V is TRBV28, with TRBD2 matching 14 bases. There are 16 residues in the CDR3. V shed 6 bases and J 2 bases; nucleotides not matched to a gene: 6. Per the germline V gene, CDR1 is MDHEN and CDR2 is SYDVKM. The CDR3 DNA is TGTGCCAGCAGAGTCCAGGGACTAGCGGGGGCCTACGAGCAGTACTTC. It codes for CASRVQGLAGAYEQYF. Using reference TRBV28 and TRBJ2-7 for the parts outside the CDR3, the full variable domain is DVKVTQSSRYLVKRTGEKVFLECVQDMDHENMFWYRQDPGLGLRLIYFSYDVKMKEKGDIPEGYSVSREKKERFSLILESASTNQTSMYLCASRVQGLAGAYEQYFGPGTRLTVT.

The chain carries TRBV28 and TRBJ1-6; 9 bases line up with TRBD1. There are 17 residues in the CDR3. Germline V lookup: CDR1 MDHEN, CDR2 SYDVKM. Trimming cost V 6 bases and J 6 bases; bases outside gene matches: 12. This chain's CDR3 is CASRSRDRVVGNSPLHF. The CDR3 region has the DNA TGTGCCAGCAGAAGCCGGGACAGGGTGGTTGGTAATTCACCCCTCCACTTT.

This clonotype was counted only a few times. This chain links TRBV7-9 with TRBJ2-7; 10 nucleotides match TRBD2. The CDR3 covers 15 residues. The junction had 4 bases not matched to a gene; V was cut back by 4 bases and J by 1 base. From germline, CDR1 is SEHNR and CDR2 FQNEAQ (reference sequence). CDR3: CASSSGLALSYEQYF. The CDR3 nucleotides are TGTGCCAGCAGCTCGGGACTAGCGCTATCCTACGAGCAGTACTTC. Full variable domain (rest looked up from reference TRBV7-9 and TRBJ2-7): DTGVSQNPRHKITKRGQNVTFRCDPISEHNRLYWYRQTLGQGPEFLTYFQNEAQLEKSRLLSDRFSAERPKGSFSTLEIQRTEQGDSAMYLCASSSGLALSYEQYFGPGTRLTVT.

The CDR3 reads CASILRTPDCNGWYGYTF. In nucleotides, the CDR3 is TGTGCCAGCATCCTTAGAACTCCGGACTGTAATGGGTGGTATGGCTACACCTTC. This chain links TRBV11-1 with TRBJ1-2, with D unclear. Germline CDR1 is SGHAT and CDR2 is FQDESV (reference sequence). The CDR3 extends over 18 amino acids. Trimming left V 7 bases short and J 5 bases short, with 29 bases between.

V usage is TRBV5-1 and J usage is TRBJ2-2; D not resolved. CDR3 length: 14 residues. CDR1 is SGHRS, CDR2 YFSETQ, per germline. The ends were cut back, 1 base at V and 4 bases at J, with 8 bases in the middle. Here the CDR3 reads CASSLQPITGELFF. The CDR3 region has the DNA TGCGCCAGCAGCTTGCAACCAATCACCGGGGAGCTGTTTTTT.

The chain combines TRBV20-1 with TRBJ2-7; D possibly corresponds to TRBD2 (6 bases). This CDR3 contains 15 residues. From germline, CDR1 is DFQATT and CDR2 SNEGSKA (reference sequence). V was trimmed by 3 bases and J by 6 bases, leaving 21 bases between them. CDR3 region: CSARRQGSSASEQYF. CDR3 in DNA: TGCAGTGCTAGGCGGCAGGGCTCTAGCGCCAGCGAGCAGTACTTC.